The sequence of this T cell receptor beta chain was determined in a study of shared T cell receptors in the human thymus. This CDR3 is built from 13 residues. V lost 2 bases to trimming and J lost 8 bases, with 12 bases between them. CDR1 is MNHNS, CDR2 SASEGT, per germline. Profiled with immunoSEQ multiplex PCR; TCRdb holds only in-frame clones, not every one. The sample lists 720,000 or so clones, over 75% occurring once. This same sample was also part of a study on human thymus T cells.

The chain carries TRBV6-1 and TRBJ1-2, with no clear D. Sequencing was carried out using thymocytes. The TCR sequence derives from a girl under two years old with a congenital heart defect. The CDR3 DNA reads TGTGCCAGCAGTGAACTGAGTAGCTCGGGCTACACCTTC. Its protein is CASSELSSSGYTF.